Following are 21 T cell receptor beta chains from one sample sequenced in a study of T cell responses to AZD1222 COVID-19 vaccine. The table came from immunoSEQ multiplex PCR; TCRdb's copy has only in-frame clones and leaves some out. The repertoire consists of over 150,000 clones, with 86% occurring once and the leading ten covering approximately 5.1%. The specimen was peripheral blood, collected on day 0 of MenACWY control vaccination. The receptor source for this set is an adult in good health.

The chain joins TRBV28 to TRBJ1-5, with 8 bases lining up with TRBD1. Unmatched junction bases numbered 9, after V lost 5 bases and J lost 3 bases. Germline loops: CDR1 MDHEN, CDR2 SYDVKM. The CDR3 loop spans 16 amino acids. The CDR3 protein is CASSSPGRGLNQPQHF. CDR3 sequence (DNA): TGTGCCAGCAGTAGCCCCGGCAGGGGGCTCAATCAGCCCCAGCATTTT. The full variable domain, with the rest looked up from reference TRBV28 and TRBJ1-5, is DVKVTQSSRYLVKRTGEKVFLECVQDMDHENMFWYRQDPGLGLRLIYFSYDVKMKEKGDIPEGYSVSREKKERFSLILESASTNQTSMYLCASSSPGRGLNQPQHFGDGTRLSIL.

The chain has TRBV29-1 and TRBJ1-4; D not resolved. Trimming removed 8 bases at V and 4 bases at J, with 14 bases between. Germline V gene sequence: CDR1 SQVTM, CDR2 ANQGSEA. CDR3 length equals 13 residues. CDR3 in amino acids: CSIVGRSNEKLFF. Here the CDR3 DNA reads TGCAGCATTGTAGGCCGGAGTAATGAAAAACTGTTTTTT.

This rearrangement joins TRBV11-1 to TRBJ1-1; possibly TRBD1 for D (5 bases). V dropped 6 bases and J dropped 1 base, with 18 bases sitting between them. There are 16 residues in the CDR3. Germline CDR1 and CDR2: SGHAT and FQDESV (reference sequence). In DNA, the CDR3 is TGTGCCAGCAGGCACGACAGAGGCGGTCCGAACACTGAAGCTTTCTTT. Translation gives CASRHDRGGPNTEAFF.

This rearrangement joins TRBV7-9 to TRBJ2-4; D unresolved. Trimming cost V 1 base and J 7 bases, with 8 bases left between them. The germline CDR1 and CDR2 sequences are SEHNR and FQNEAQ (reference sequence). This CDR3 is built from 13 residues. The CDR3 protein is CASSLGTGNIQYF. The CDR3 DNA follows: TGTGCCAGCAGCTTAGGTACCGGGAACATTCAGTACTTC.

The V and J genes are TRBV2 and TRBJ1-3; 7 bases line up with TRBD1. Germline V CDR1 and CDR2: SNHLY, FYNNEI. The V segment lost 6 bases and the J segment 9 bases; nucleotides outside the gene matches: 8. The CDR3 contains 13 residues. This CDR3 reads CASRLRQGATIYF. The CDR3 DNA follows: TGTGCCAGCAGACTGAGACAGGGCGCCACCATATATTTT.

The chain carries TRBV6-5 and TRBJ1-5, with D possibly matching TRBD1 (5 bases). CDR3 length equals 15 residues. The V gene's germline CDR1 is MNHEY and CDR2 SVGAGI. V lost 5 bases to trimming and J lost 1 base, with 12 bases between them. The CDR3 here is CASSPYGGSNQPQHF. The CDR3 DNA reads as TGTGCCAGCAGTCCCTATGGGGGGAGCAATCAGCCCCAGCATTTT.

The gene calls are TRBV29-1 and TRBJ1-1; 7 bases match TRBD1. Germline V gives CDR1 SQVTM, CDR2 ANQGSEA. Germline trimming cut 3 bases from V and 3 bases from J; bases unmatched to any gene: 4. This CDR3 region has 13 residues. The CDR3 nucleotides read TGCAGCGTTGACAGGGGGTGGGACACTGAAGCTTTCTTT. It codes for CSVDRGWDTEAFF.

The V and J genes are TRBV27 and TRBJ2-5, with D possibly being TRBD1 or TRBD2 (5 bases each). The CDR3 has 16 residues. Trimming pared 3 bases from V and 4 bases from J, leaving 18 bases between. The germline V gene encodes CDR1 MNHEY and CDR2 SMNVEV (reference sequence). This CDR3 reads CASSFSGPYRRETQYF. Here the CDR3 DNA reads TGTGCCAGCAGTTTTTCGGGACCCTATCGACGAGAGACCCAGTACTTC.

The V call is TRBV28, the J call TRBJ1-6; D unresolved. Germline values: CDR1 MDHEN, CDR2 SYDVKM. The V and J ends lost 2 bases and 8 bases respectively, with 13 bases between them. The CDR3 spans 15 residues. The CDR3 loop is CASSLGGWTDSPLHF. For the CDR3, the DNA is TGTGCCAGCAGTTTAGGAGGCTGGACTGATTCACCCCTCCACTTT.

The genes are TRBV11-2 and TRBJ1-1; D remains ambiguous. CDR1 SGHAT and CDR2 FQNNGV come from the germline V gene. Trimming cost V 6 bases and J 5 bases, with 19 bases left between them. CDR3 length equals 15 residues. In DNA form, the CDR3 reads TGTGCCAGCAGTACCCGGGTCCGGCCGATGACTGAAGCTTTCTTT. Residues: CASSTRVRPMTEAFF.

The chain links TRBV19 to TRBJ1-1; possibly TRBD1 for D (5 bases). CDR1 is LNHDA and CDR2 is SQIVND in the germline V gene (reference sequence). The V gene lost 2 bases and the J gene lost 6 bases, with 13 bases spanning the gap. CDR3 length: 14 residues. The CDR3 loop reads CASSIFEGYAEAFF. CDR3 sequence (DNA): TGTGCCAGTAGTATATTTGAGGGGTACGCTGAAGCTTTCTTT.

This clone was found once. The chain combines TRBV11-2 with TRBJ2-2, with D uncertain. Germline V gives CDR1 SGHAT, CDR2 FQNNGV. The CDR3 is made up of 19 amino acids. Trimming removed 5 bases at V and 0 bases at J, with 22 bases between. CDR3 amino acids: CASSTIRPSTAANTGELFF. In nucleotides, the CDR3 is TGTGCCAGCAGCACGATAAGACCGAGCACAGCCGCGAACACCGGGGAGCTGTTTTTT.

The J gene is TRBJ2-7, the V gene TRBV2; 14 bases match TRBD2. CDR1 and CDR2 from the germline V gene are SNHLY and FYNNEI. The CDR3 extends over 15 amino acids. The V gene end was trimmed by 3 bases and the J gene end by 2 bases; junction bases not matched to a gene: 0. CDR3 nucleotide sequence: TGTGCCAGCAGTGAGACTAGCGGGAGGGCCTACGAGCAGTACTTC. Amino acid sequence: CASSETSGRAYEQYF.

This chain links TRBV18 with TRBJ2-1, with 13 bases fitting TRBD2. The CDR3 runs to 20 residues. CDR1 is KGHSH, CDR2 LQKENI, per germline. The trim removed 1 base at V and 1 base at J, leaving 10 bases unmatched. CDR3 region: CASSPQTILAGGDSYNEQFF. CDR3 coding DNA: TGTGCCAGCTCACCACAAACTATACTAGCGGGAGGGGATTCCTACAATGAGCAGTTCTTC. The full variable domain, completed using reference TRBV18 and TRBJ2-1, is NAGVMQNPRHLVRRRGQEARLRCSPMKGHSHVYWYRQLPEEGLKFMVYLQKENIIDESGMPKERFSAEFPKEGPSILRIQQVVRGDSAAYFCASSPQTILAGGDSYNEQFFGPGTRLTVL.

This chain joins TRBV19 and TRBJ2-7, with TRBD1 as a possible D gene (6 bases). V was trimmed by 0 bases and J by 2 bases, leaving 8 bases between them. The CDR3 extends over 14 amino acids. CDR1 LNHDA and CDR2 SQIVND come from the germline V gene (reference sequence). Here the CDR3 reads CASSIDRDTYEQYF. DNA for the CDR3: TGTGCCAGTAGTATAGATCGGGACACCTACGAGCAGTACTTC.

V usage is TRBV2 and J usage is TRBJ1-5; the match to TRBD1 covers 12 bases. The CDR3 sequence is 17 residues long. Germline V lookup: CDR1 SNHLY, CDR2 FYNNEI. V shed 5 bases, J shed 7 bases, and the junction held 12 bases outside the gene matches. CDR3 sequence (DNA): TGTGCCAGCAGTTTGGGACAGGGGGCGGGAAGAGGCCAGCCCCAGCATTTT. As protein: CASSLGQGAGRGQPQHF.

A few counts support this clone. V usage is TRBV7-9 and J usage is TRBJ1-1, with no clear D. The V end was cut by 6 bases, the J end by 1 base, with 15 bases between. Germline-derived CDR1 and CDR2 are SEHNR and FQNEAQ (reference sequence). The CDR3 sequence is 15 residues long. CDR3 sequence reads: CASSKVRETNTEAFF. The CDR3 nucleotides read TGTGCCAGCAGTAAAGTACGGGAGACGAACACTGAAGCTTTCTTT.

The rearrangement links TRBV21-1 to TRBJ2-7; TRBD2 is the table's D call and was not checked against the DNA. TRBV21-1 is a pseudogene. This CDR3 has 11 amino acids. The CDR3, as DNA: TGTGCCAGCAGCAGCGCGTACGAGCAGTACGTC. This gives the protein CASSSAYEQYV.

The chain links TRBV7-3 to TRBJ1-1, with D tentatively TRBD1 (5 bases). Trimming cost V 5 bases and J 1 base, with 14 bases left between them. The CDR3 length is 15 residues. Germline V gives CDR1 SGHTA, CDR2 FQGTGA. The CDR3 DNA reads TGTGCCAGCAGCATGCATTCCGGGGGGAACACTGAAGCTTTCTTT. Its protein is CASSMHSGGNTEAFF.

This clone has only one observation. One end of the junction varies from germline; a read error may be responsible. V and J are TRBV15 and TRBJ2-1; tentative D call: TRBD2 (5 bases). The CDR3 has 15 residues. Germline V gene lookup returns CDR1 LNHNV and CDR2 YYDKDF (reference sequence). The CDR3 nucleotides are TGTGCCACCAGTAGAGAAAGAGGGACCTACAATGAGCAGTTCTTC. It translates to CATSRERGTYNEQFF. Together with reference TRBV15 and TRBJ2-1, the CDR3 gives the full variable domain: DAMVIQNPRYQVTQFGKPVTLSCSQTLNHNVMYWYQQKSSQAPKLLFHYYDKDFNNEADTPDNFQSRRPNTSFCFLDIRSPGLGDTAMYLCATSRERGTYNEQFFGPGTRLTVL.

V gene TRBV5-1 combines with J gene TRBJ2-2; D possibly matches TRBD1 or TRBD2 (5 bases each). Trimming pared 7 bases from V and 2 bases from J, leaving 12 bases between. The CDR3 covers 14 residues. The germline CDR1 and CDR2 sequences are SGHRS and YFSETQ. The CDR3 loop is CASGPGTNTGELFF. In DNA form, the CDR3 reads TGCGCCAGCGGCCCCGGGACCAACACCGGGGAGCTGTTTTTT. Combining the CDR3 with reference TRBV5-1 and TRBJ2-2 gives the whole variable domain KAGVTQTPRYLIKTRGQQVTLSCSPISGHRSVSWYQQTPGQGLQFLFEYFSETQRNKGNFPGRFSGRQFSNSRSEMNVSTLELGDSALYLCASGPGTNTGELFFGEGSRLTVL.